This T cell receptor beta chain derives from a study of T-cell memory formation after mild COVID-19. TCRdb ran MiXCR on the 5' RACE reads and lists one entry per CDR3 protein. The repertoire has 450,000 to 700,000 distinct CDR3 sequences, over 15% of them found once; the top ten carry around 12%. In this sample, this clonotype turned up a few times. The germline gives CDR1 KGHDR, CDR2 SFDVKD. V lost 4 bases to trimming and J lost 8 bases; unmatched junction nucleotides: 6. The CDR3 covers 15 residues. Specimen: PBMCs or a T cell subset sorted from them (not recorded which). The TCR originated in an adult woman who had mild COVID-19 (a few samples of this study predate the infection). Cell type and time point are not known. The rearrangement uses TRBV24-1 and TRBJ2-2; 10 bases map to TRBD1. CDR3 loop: CATSDRDRGAGELFF. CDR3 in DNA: TGTGCCACCAGTGACCGGGACAGGGGCGCAGGGGAGCTGTTTTTT.